This record covers a single T cell receptor beta chain. Sequencing involved patients with CD8+CD57+ cell expansion previously shown by flow cytometry. Among the patients, none had received any therapy at the time of blood sampling. This CDR3 spans 15 amino acids. Germline values: CDR1 MNHNS, CDR2 SASEGT. The V segment lost 3 bases and the J segment 8 bases; nucleotides outside the gene matches: 2. For CDR3 and TCR beta VDJ profiling, genomic DNA was the template used. TCRdb used MiXCR to reprocess the reads, holding one entry per CDR3 protein. The sample carries roughly 500,000 distinct CDR3 sequences, under 40% recorded once. The sample originates from a study of CD8+CD57+ T cells in acquired aplastic anemia.

The chain joins TRBV6-1 to TRBJ1-6; 12 bases fit TRBD1. Source material: sorted CD4+, CD8+, or CD8+CD57+ T cells (not recorded which) from PBMCs. The clonotype comes from a human donor with aplastic anemia. The CDR3 DNA sequence: TGTGCCAGCAGTGATGGGACAGGGGGCTATTCACCCCTCCACTTT. It is translated as CASSDGTGGYSPLHF.